This passage covers 24 T cell receptor beta chains from one sample sequenced in a study of blood T cell repertoires in COVID-19. Data came from immunoSEQ multiplex PCR; TCRdb stores just in-frame clones and leaves some out. The sample has about 210,000 clones; approximately 82% are singletons. The sequenced sample was peripheral blood. The receptors shown here come from a middle-aged woman with acute or convalescent COVID-19.

The chain recombines TRBV10-1 with TRBJ2-3; 7 bases match TRBD2. In germline, CDR1 is WNHNN, CDR2 SYGVQD (reference sequence). The CDR3 contains 14 residues. The junction had 9 bases not matched to a gene; V was cut back by 4 bases and J by 8 bases. The CDR3 DNA is TGCGCCAGCAGTGGGAGTTGGGACTACGGTACGCAGTATTTT. Its protein is CASSGSWDYGTQYF.

J is TRBJ1-1 and V is TRBV10-3; 8 bases map to TRBD1. The CDR3 consists of 17 residues. CDR1 is ENHRY and CDR2 is SYGVKD in the germline V gene. The V gene end was trimmed by 10 bases and the J gene end by 3 bases; junction bases not matched to a gene: 19. The CDR3 DNA reads as TGTGCCACCTCCGAAACTCGACAGGGGATCGGATACACTGAAGCTTTCTTT. Amino acid sequence: CATSETRQGIGYTEAFF.

The rearrangement joins TRBV5-5 to TRBJ1-3; the D gene is possibly TRBD1 (6 bases). Trimming cost V 6 bases and J 0 bases, with 10 bases left between them. This CDR3 is 14 amino acids long. CDR1 SGHKS and CDR2 YYEKEE come from the germline V gene (reference sequence). The CDR3 nucleotides are TGTGCCAGCAACACAGGGCACTCTGGAAACACCATATATTTT. Its protein is CASNTGHSGNTIYF.

This clone has more than one count but fewer than ten. Other DNA sequences in the same sample also yield this CDR3. This chain connects TRBV5-1 to TRBJ1-1; 9 bases agree with TRBD1. J gave up 2 bases and V 1 base, and 0 bases lay outside the gene matches. CDR1 SGHRS and CDR2 YFSETQ come from the germline V gene. This CDR3 region has 14 residues. CDR3 DNA: TGCGCCAGCAGCTTGACAGGGGGCAACACTGAAGCTTTCTTT. Its protein is CASSLTGGNTEAFF.

The chain uses TRBV5-1 and TRBJ2-7; the match to TRBD1 covers 8 bases. With 2 bases clipped from V and 0 bases from J, the junction kept 4 bases outside the gene matches. Germline CDR1 reads SGHRS; CDR2 reads YFSETQ. There are 15 residues in the CDR3. CDR3 sequence: CASSFGQGASYEQYF. The CDR3 nucleotides are TGCGCCAGCAGCTTTGGCCAGGGGGCCTCCTACGAGCAGTACTTC.

This chain links TRBV6-6 with TRBJ1-1, with 7 nucleotides matching TRBD1. The J segment lost 5 bases and the V segment lost 0 bases, leaving 3 bases of the junction unmatched. This CDR3 region has 14 residues. In germline, CDR1 is MNHNY, CDR2 SVGAGI (reference sequence). DNA for the CDR3: TGTGCCAGCAGTTACTCGGCAGGGGGTACTGAAGCTTTCTTT. Encoded protein: CASSYSAGGTEAFF.

This clone was found many times. V usage is TRBV15 and J usage is TRBJ2-7, with TRBD2 matching 7 bases. The CDR3 runs to 20 residues. Germline CDR1 LNHNV, CDR2 YYDKDF (reference sequence). With 5 bases clipped from V and 0 bases from J, the junction kept 22 bases outside the gene matches. The CDR3 coding sequence is TGTGCCACCAGCCGGCGTGTCCGGCGGGGGAATATATCTAGCTCCTACGAGCAGTACTTC. Its protein product is CATSRRVRRGNISSSYEQYF.

V gene TRBV5-1 combines with J gene TRBJ2-3; D gene unclear. The V and J ends lost 1 base and 3 bases respectively, with 12 bases between them. Germline V gives CDR1 SGHRS, CDR2 YFSETQ. The CDR3 runs 15 residues. The DNA for the CDR3 is TGCGCCAGCAGCTTGCAGGCCGGCCCAACAGATACGCAGTATTTT. Protein: CASSLQAGPTDTQYF.

The rearrangement links TRBV11-1 to TRBJ2-3; D is possibly TRBD1 (6 bases). V was trimmed by 5 bases and J by 3 bases, leaving 15 bases between them. Germline V CDR1 and CDR2: SGHAT, FQDESV (reference sequence). The CDR3 covers 15 residues. CDR3 DNA: TGTGCCAGCAGCACAACAGGGATGGGAACAGATACGCAGTATTTT. The encoded protein is CASSTTGMGTDTQYF.

In this sample, this clone turned up once. V usage is TRBV6-5 and J usage is TRBJ1-1, with D maybe TRBD1 (6 bases). V lost 9 bases, J lost 10 bases, and 21 bases lay in between. CDR1 and CDR2 from the germline V gene are MNHEY and SVGAGI. The length of the CDR3 is 13 residues. CDR3: CASGQGRVWGAFF. The CDR3 DNA reads as TGTGCCAGTGGGCAGGGGAGGGTATGGGGAGCTTTCTTT.

This clone was observed a single time. This chain joins TRBV4-1 and TRBJ1-1; 9 nucleotides line up with TRBD1. V trimming: 4 bases; J trimming: 4 bases; junction bases outside the gene matches: 10. CDR1 MGHRA and CDR2 YSYEKL come from the germline V gene. The CDR3 length is 16 residues. Here the CDR3 reads CASSPAVGTGSTEAFF. Here the CDR3 DNA reads TGCGCCAGCAGCCCCGCGGTAGGGACAGGGAGCACTGAAGCTTTCTTT.

The chain is built from TRBV5-1 and TRBJ2-7; 14 bases are a match to TRBD2. J gave up 2 bases and V 2 bases, and 3 bases lay outside the gene matches. Looked up from germline, CDR1 is SGHRS and CDR2 is YFSETQ. This CDR3 spans 16 amino acids. CDR3 DNA sequence: TGCGCCAGCAGCTTAGGGACTAGCGGGGGCCCCTACGAGCAGTACTTC. This codes for CASSLGTSGGPYEQYF.

V usage is TRBV7-9 and J usage is TRBJ1-6, with D unresolved. Looked up from germline, CDR1 is SEHNR and CDR2 is FQNEAQ (reference sequence). V dropped 0 bases and J dropped 7 bases, with 7 bases sitting between them. This CDR3 has 14 residues. The CDR3 sequence: CASSLAQTNSPLHF. DNA of the CDR3: TGTGCCAGCAGCTTAGCACAGACCAATTCACCCCTCCACTTT.

V is TRBV5-1 and J is TRBJ2-7, with 7 bases fitting TRBD1. With 7 bases clipped from V and 6 bases from J, the junction kept 4 bases outside the gene matches. The germline V gene has CDR1 SGHRS and CDR2 YFSETQ. The CDR3 is 11 amino acids. The CDR3 DNA reads as TGCGCCAGCGGCAGGGGGACCGAGCAGTACTTC. Residues: CASGRGTEQYF.

This sequence joins TRBV27 and TRBJ1-4; 7 bases align to TRBD1. There are 15 residues in the CDR3. V dropped 4 bases and J dropped 7; count of bases not matched to a gene: 9. Germline V lookup: CDR1 MNHEY, CDR2 SMNVEV (reference sequence). CDR3 DNA: TGTGCCAGCAGTTCATTAACAGGGGACGGTGAAAAACTGTTTTTT. Encoded protein: CASSSLTGDGEKLFF.

This rearrangement joins TRBV21-1 to TRBJ1-3; the DNA was not compared with TRBD1, the D call given in the table. TRBV21-1 constitutes a pseudogene. The CDR3 loop spans 19 amino acids. For the CDR3, the DNA is TGTGCCAGCAGCAAAGAATACAGGGGGGCTGTTTTCTCTGGAAACACCATATATTTT. Amino acid sequence: CASSKEYRGAVFSGNTIYF.

The chain is built from TRBV27 and TRBJ1-4, with TRBD1 matching 10 bases. V dropped 8 bases and J dropped 8; count of bases not matched to a gene: 11. CDR3 length: 15 residues. Germline V gives CDR1 MNHEY, CDR2 SMNVEV (reference sequence). CDR3 nucleotides: TGTGCCAGCCCACGATCCGGGACAGGGGTGGAAAAACTGTTTTTT. Its translation is CASPRSGTGVEKLFF.

The chain uses TRBV11-2 and TRBJ2-3; tentatively, D is TRBD2 (5 bases). The V end was cut by 0 bases, the J end by 5 bases, with 15 bases between. The CDR3 is 16 amino acids. Germline V gene sequence: CDR1 SGHAT, CDR2 FQNNGV. The CDR3 bases are TGTGCCAGCAGCTTAGAGTCGGGCCCGGCGGGAGATACGCAGTATTTT. This translates into CASSLESGPAGDTQYF.

About this clone: Other DNA sequences in this sample translate to the same CDR3. The V gene is TRBV10-2, the J gene TRBJ1-1; D gene unclear. CDR1 is WSHSY, CDR2 SAAADI, per germline. Trimming removed 0 bases at V and 6 bases at J, with 5 bases between. This CDR3 region has 12 residues. Here the CDR3 reads CASSESTAEAFF. The DNA for the CDR3 is TGCGCCAGCAGTGAGTCTACAGCTGAAGCTTTCTTT.

The chain employs TRBV15 and TRBJ1-1, with D hard to call. This CDR3 comprises 14 residues. The germline V gene has CDR1 LNHNV and CDR2 YYDKDF (reference sequence). With 1 base removed from V and 1 base from J, the gap between germline ends came to 7 bases. Here the CDR3 reads CATSRGASNTEAFF. The CDR3, as DNA: TGTGCCACCAGCAGAGGGGCCTCGAACACTGAAGCTTTCTTT.

The V call is TRBV18, the J call TRBJ2-7, with TRBD1 matching over 7 bases. After removal of 3 bases from V and 3 bases from J, the junction contained 11 bases not matched to a gene. CDR1 is KGHSH, CDR2 LQKENI, per germline. The CDR3 is 16 residues long. The chain's CDR3 is CASSPDGRQGFYEQYF. The CDR3 DNA reads TGTGCCAGCTCACCGGATGGAAGACAGGGCTTCTACGAGCAGTACTTC.

This clone came up once. The CDR3 sequence: CASSVSESSPLHF. The CDR3, as DNA: TGTGCCAGCAGCGTCTCGGAGAGTTCACCCCTCCACTTT. The chain employs TRBV9 and TRBJ1-6; no clear D. The V gene lost 2 bases and the J gene lost 9 bases, with 9 bases spanning the gap. Germline loops: CDR1 SGDLS, CDR2 YYNGEE. The CDR3 runs to 13 residues.

The chain joins TRBV7-9 to TRBJ2-7, with 9 bases aligning to TRBD1. Germline-derived CDR1 and CDR2 are SEHNR and FQNEAQ (reference sequence). CDR3 length: 16 residues. Losses at the gene ends were 5 bases for V and 2 bases for J; bases not matched to a gene: 10. CDR3 region: CASSPRGNRGPYEQYF. CDR3 DNA: TGTGCCAGCAGCCCGAGAGGCAACAGGGGGCCCTACGAGCAGTACTTC.

This chain links TRBV6-4 with TRBJ1-1; TRBD1 is a possible D gene (6 bases). Germline lookup yields CDR1 MRHNA and CDR2 SNTAGT. The CDR3 sequence is 11 residues long. The V end lost 3 bases, the J end lost 11 bases, and 10 bases lay between the germline ends. In nucleotides, the CDR3 is TGTGCCAGCAGTGAAAGGGGGAAGGCTTTCTTT. Amino acids: CASSERGKAFF.